This is a list of T cell receptor beta chains from one sample in a study of cytomegalovirus exposure and HLA in healthy donors. Produced via immunoSEQ multiplex PCR; TCRdb's table is partial and in-frame only. Among roughly 130,000 clones listed, 70% to 80% were seen once. Sample: PBMCs. The receptors here all came from a woman between 45 and 60 years old in good health and CMV-seropositive. The CDR3 runs from the conserved cysteine through the conserved F or W. Each record gives: J gene, V gene, D gene, clone size, CDR3 length, CDR3 protein, CDR3 DNA. D genes are given only for firm matches. Clone size, where shown, is once, few, many, or a class for clones that have expanded.

>TRBJ2-5|TRBV6-1|TRBD2|.|14
CASKATSASETQYF
TGTGCCAGCAAAGCAACTAGCGCGAGCGAGACCCAGTACTTC
>TRBJ1-1|TRBV10-3|.|.|14
CAIRGQLVNTEAFF
TGTGCCATCAGAGGACAGCTCGTGAACACTGAAGCTTTCTTT
>TRBJ2-7|TRBV5-3|TRBD1|.|15
CARSVDRESSYEQYF
TGTGCCAGAAGCGTGGACAGGGAGAGCTCCTACGAGCAGTACTTC
>TRBJ1-1|TRBV5-6|.|.|11
CASSGRREAFF
TGTGCCAGCAGCGGCCGCCGTGAAGCTTTCTTT
>TRBJ1-2|TRBV27|.|.|15
CASSLSARGAYGYTF
TGTGCCAGCAGTTTATCCGCCCGGGGGGCCTATGGCTACACCTTC
>TRBJ1-4|TRBV7-9|.|few|16
CASSMQGTTTNEKLFF
TGTGCCAGCAGCATGCAGGGGACAACAACTAATGAAAAACTGTTTTTT
>TRBJ2-7|TRBV5-1|TRBD2|.|13
CASATGGSYEQYF
TGCGCCAGCGCGACGGGGGGGTCCTACGAGCAGTACTTC
>TRBJ1-1|TRBV27|.|.|11
CASTAGGSAFF
TGTGCCAGCACCGCCGGGGGATCAGCTTTCTTT
>TRBJ1-1|TRBV7-2|.|.|15
CASTYFSGGDTEAFF
TGTGCCAGCACCTACTTCAGCGGGGGTGACACTGAAGCTTTCTTT
>TRBJ1-2|TRBV5-1|TRBD1|.|14
CASSQTSGGDGYTF
TGCGCCAGCAGCCAAACCTCAGGGGGTGATGGCTACACCTTC
>TRBJ1-2|TRBV2|.|.|13
CASSLEGEGGYTF
TGTGCCAGCAGTTTAGAAGGGGAGGGTGGCTACACCTTC
>TRBJ1-1|TRBV2|TRBD1|.|14
CASRGRDRGTEAFF
TGTGCCAGCAGGGGCCGAGACAGGGGCACTGAAGCTTTCTTT
>TRBJ1-3|TRBV7-9|TRBD1|.|18
CASSLLPGTGTRGNTIYF
TGTGCCAGCAGCTTACTTCCGGGGACAGGGACGAGAGGAAACACCATATATTTT
>TRBJ1-4|TRBV5-4|.|.|13
CASSGQNNEKLFF
TGTGCCAGCAGCGGACAGAATAATGAAAAACTGTTTTTT
>TRBJ2-7|TRBV27|.|.|16
CASSSDRQWGAYEQYF
TGTGCCAGCAGTTCAGACCGTCAGTGGGGGGCCTACGAGCAGTACTTC
>TRBJ1-4|TRBV15|.|.|13
CATSRDRGEKLFF
TGTGCCACCAGCAGAGATCGGGGAGAAAAACTGTTTTTT
>TRBJ2-7|TRBV5-6|.|.|16
CASSPLDRQSSYEQYF
TGTGCCAGCAGCCCCCTCGACAGGCAGAGCTCCTACGAGCAGTACTTC
>TRBJ2-7|TRBV29-1|.|.|14
CSVEGGSLSYEQYF
TGCAGCGTTGAAGGGGGCAGCCTCTCCTACGAGCAGTACTTC
>TRBJ1-2|TRBV25-1|.|.|17
CASSEFNQGNVNYGYTF
TGTGCCAGCAGTGAATTCAACCAGGGGAATGTTAACTATGGCTACACCTTC
>TRBJ1-1|TRBV18|.|.|15
CASSLETAENTEAFF
TGTGCCAGCTCACTAGAGACAGCCGAAAACACTGAAGCTTTCTTT
>TRBJ2-7|TRBV6-6|.|.|11
CASTGAYEQYF
TGTGCCAGCACAGGCGCCTACGAGCAGTACTTC
>TRBJ2-3|TRBV30|TRBD2|.|14
CAWSVGLVADTQYF
TGTGCCTGGAGTGTTGGACTAGTAGCAGATACGCAGTATTTT
>TRBJ1-4|TRBV4-2|.|.|17
CASSQATPGGGNEKLFF
TGTGCCAGCAGCCAAGCCACCCCGGGAGGGGGTAATGAAAAACTGTTTTTT
>TRBJ2-7|TRBV30|TRBD1|.|14
CAWSGGGTGAEQYF
TGTGCCTGGAGTGGGGGAGGGACAGGGGCCGAGCAGTACTTC
>TRBJ2-2|TRBV9|.|.|14
CASSVTLGAGELFF
TGTGCCAGCAGCGTCACCCTAGGAGCCGGGGAGCTGTTTTTT
>TRBJ2-5|TRBV4-3|.|.|15
CASSRNAGAPGTQYF
TGCGCCAGCAGCCGCAATGCGGGGGCCCCGGGGACCCAGTACTTC
>TRBJ2-3|TRBV9|.|.|14
CASSVGLNTDTQYF
TGTGCCAGCAGCGTGGGACTCAACACAGATACGCAGTATTTT
>TRBJ1-3|TRBV11-1|.|.|18
CASTLTPTGTASGNTIYF
TGTGCCAGCACCCTTACCCCGACAGGTACCGCCTCTGGAAACACCATATATTTT
>TRBJ2-3|TRBV7-2|.|.|18
CASSQNLGVRTSTDTQYF
TGTGCCAGCAGCCAAAATTTGGGAGTAAGGACTAGCACAGATACGCAGTATTTT
>TRBJ1-4|TRBV6-6|TRBD1|.|15
CASSLQGGGNEKLFF
TGTGCCAGCAGTCTACAGGGGGGGGGTAATGAAAAACTGTTTTTT
>TRBJ2-5|TRBV14|TRBD2|.|16
CASSQGTSGDQETQYF
TGTGCCAGCAGCCAAGGGACTAGCGGGGATCAAGAGACCCAGTACTTC
>TRBJ1-5|TRBV7-8|TRBD1|.|15
CASSLGGGDNQPQHF
TGTGCCAGCAGCTTAGGAGGGGGCGACAATCAGCCCCAGCATTTT
>TRBJ1-1|TRBV7-9|.|few|13
CASSFIGAQEAFF
TGTGCCAGCAGCTTCATTGGGGCGCAGGAAGCTTTCTTT
>TRBJ1-5|TRBV27|.|.|18
CASRRALGEGTPNQPQHF
TGTGCCAGCAGACGGGCGTTAGGTGAAGGGACTCCAAATCAGCCCCAGCATTTT
>TRBJ1-5|TRBV5-6|.|.|17
CASSEGLGDYSNQPQHF
TGTGCCAGCAGCGAGGGACTGGGGGATTATAGCAATCAGCCCCAGCATTTT
>TRBJ1-2|TRBV5-1|TRBD1|once|15
CASSSGTGGGGGYTF
TGCGCCAGCAGCTCCGGGACAGGGGGAGGAGGTGGCTACACCTTC
>TRBJ1-4|TRBV2|TRBD1|once|16
CASSRDRGATNEKLFF
TGTGCCAGCAGTCGGGACAGGGGTGCAACTAATGAAAAACTGTTTTTT
>TRBJ1-6|TRBV30|TRBD1|.|16
CAWSVWGTGPDSPLHF
TGTGCCTGGAGTGTATGGGGGACAGGGCCTGATTCACCCCTCCACTTT
>TRBJ2-7|TRBV7-2|TRBD2|.|18
CASSYAGLSGGFRYEQYF
TGTGCCAGCAGCTACGCCGGGTTAAGCGGGGGGTTTAGGTACGAGCAGTACTTC
>TRBJ1-5|TRBV7-8|.|.|14
CASSLAQGTQPQHF
TGTGCCAGCAGCTTAGCACAGGGAACTCAGCCCCAGCATTTT
>TRBJ2-7|TRBV2|.|few|14
CASSSNGARRVQYF
TGTGCCAGCAGCTCTAACGGAGCGCGGCGGGTACAGTACTTC
>TRBJ2-3|TRBV5-1|.|.|12
CASGQVTDTQYF
TGCGCCAGCGGCCAGGTGACAGATACGCAGTATTTT
>TRBJ1-5|TRBV25-1|.|once|15
CASSPLGGGTQPQHF
TGTGCCAGCAGCCCGTTGGGGGGTGGGACTCAGCCCCAGCATTTT
>TRBJ2-6|TRBV5-1|.|.|15
CASADSSSGANVLTF
TGCGCCAGCGCGGACAGCAGCTCTGGGGCCAACGTCCTGACTTTC
>TRBJ2-7|TRBV7-2|.|.|13
CASSAGRTYEQYF
TGTGCCAGCAGCGCGGGACGGACCTACGAGCAGTACTTC
>TRBJ2-7|TRBV4-2|.|once|14
CASSQDPTAYEQYF
TGTGCCAGCAGCCAAGATCCGACAGCCTACGAGCAGTACTTC
>TRBJ1-1|TRBV7-9|TRBD1|.|14
CASRPRTGGTEAFF
TGTGCCAGCAGGCCTAGGACAGGGGGCACTGAAGCTTTCTTT
>TRBJ2-7|TRBV6-1|TRBD1|.|19
CASSARQGVLPSRFYEQYF
TGTGCCAGCAGTGCCCGACAGGGGGTACTCCCATCCCGGTTCTACGAGCAGTACTTC
>TRBJ2-3|TRBV6-1|TRBD2|.|15
CASSLETSGAHTQYF
TGTGCCAGCAGCCTGGAGACTAGCGGGGCACATACGCAGTATTTT
>TRBJ1-2|TRBV5-1|.|.|17
CASRKANQGPFNYGYTF
TGCGCCAGCAGGAAGGCGAACCAGGGGCCTTTTAACTATGGCTACACCTTC
>TRBJ2-7|TRBV4-3|TRBD1|.|15
CASSHLTGGLYEQYF
TGCGCCAGCAGCCACCTGACAGGGGGATTATACGAGCAGTACTTC
>TRBJ1-6|TRBV12-5|.|once|17
CASGLVAGRLYNSPLHF
TGTGCTAGTGGTTTGGTAGCGGGACGGCTCTATAATTCACCCCTCCACTTT